Many counts were recorded for the clone carrying this TCR beta chain. The antigen is not known. The data derive from a study of prognosis after radiotherapy for stage I lung cancer. Two-round multiplex PCR amplified TCR beta CDR3 from genomic DNA. TRBV and TRBJ genes each had their own specific primers in first-round PCR. TCRdb re-called the multiplex PCR reads with MiXCR, one entry per CDR3 protein. The profile shows 20,000 or so distinct CDR3 sequences, about a quarter of them singletons. No patient had prior chemotherapy, radiotherapy or other malignancies, and all were node-negative on CT and PET/CT. The CDR3 loop spans 14 amino acids. Germline lookup yields CDR1 GTSNPN and CDR2 SVGIG (reference sequence). Between the trimmed V and J ends, which lost 0 bases and 7 bases, there was a span of 13 bases. General study points: When patients developed distant metastases, their Shannon entropy after stereotactic body radiation therapy was lower. Divergent TRBV and TRBJ gene usage has reportedly been observed between patients with and without metastases.

This receptor was identified in a donor at least 50 years old with non-small cell lung cancer. The chain has TRBV30 and TRBJ2-1, with D perhaps assigned TRBD1 or TRBD2 (5 bases each). The specimen was PBMCs, collected before or after stereotactic body radiation therapy (not recorded which). CDR3 DNA sequence: TGTGCCTGGAGTGTACTTCGGGACGTTAATGAGCAGTTCTTC. Translation: CAWSVLRDVNEQFF.